The 10 T cell receptor beta chains in this list originate from one sample, sequenced in a study of a mutant IDH1 vaccine in newly diagnosed glioma. Repertoires were generated with immunoSEQ multiplex PCR, while TCRdb's copy carries only in-frame clones and drops some. The repertoire has around 42,000 clones, approximately 85% of them found once; the top ten carry 1.7%. The time point was: week 5, during vaccination. Vaccination comprised doses that each held 300 ug of mutant IDH1 20-mer peptide, plus topical imiquimod. No antigen has been identified for these receptors. This material consisted of PBMCs, taken from a glioma patient whose treatment included an IDH1 peptide vaccine. The receptors were sampled from a man aged 40-49 years with glioma.

CDR3: CASSYANTGELFF. The CDR3 DNA is TGTGCCAGCAGTTACGCGAACACCGGGGAGCTGTTTTTT. This chain uses TRBV2 with TRBJ2-2; D gene uncertain. The V gene's germline CDR1 is SNHLY and CDR2 FYNNEI. This CDR3 is built from 13 residues. Trimming left V 5 bases short and J 0 bases short, with 4 bases between.

J is TRBJ1-2 and V is TRBV7-9; D perhaps matches TRBD1 (6 bases). The germline CDR1 and CDR2 sequences are SEHNR and FQNEAQ (reference sequence). There are 14 residues in the CDR3. V lost 0 bases and J lost 8, with 13 bases in between. The CDR3 region is CASSLASGARGYTF. The CDR3 DNA reads TGTGCCAGCAGCTTAGCATCGGGGGCGCGGGGCTACACCTTC.

This clone is a singleton in its sample. This chain connects TRBV4-2 to TRBJ2-1, with D possibly being TRBD1 or TRBD2 (5 bases each). The germline V and J ends were trimmed by 5 bases and 11 bases, with 10 bases remaining between them. Germline CDR1 reads LGHNA; CDR2 reads YNFKEQ. The CDR3 totals 11 residues. CDR3 region: CASSTGQKQFF. In nucleotides, the CDR3 is TGTGCCAGCAGCACGGGGCAGAAGCAGTTCTTC.

The chain couples TRBV15 to TRBJ2-1, with 10 positions matching TRBD2. The trim removed 8 bases at V and 7 bases at J, leaving 8 bases unmatched. Germline CDR1 and CDR2: LNHNV and YYDKDF (reference sequence). CDR3 length: 14 amino acids. The chain's CDR3 is CATALAGGLNEQFF. The CDR3 DNA sequence: TGTGCCACCGCATTAGCGGGAGGCCTAAATGAGCAGTTCTTC. The full variable domain, its missing parts supplied by reference TRBV15 and TRBJ2-1, is DAMVIQNPRYQVTQFGKPVTLSCSQTLNHNVMYWYQQKSSQAPKLLFHYYDKDFNNEADTPDNFQSRRPNTSFCFLDIRSPGLGDTAMYLCATALAGGLNEQFFGPGTRLTVL.

The CDR3 sequence is CASSPKTKVDTEAFF. CDR3 coding DNA: TGTGCCAGCTCACCCAAGACGAAGGTTGACACTGAAGCTTTCTTT. The chain joins TRBV18 to TRBJ1-1; D gene uncertain. Per the germline V gene, CDR1 is KGHSH and CDR2 is LQKENI. Trimming took off 3 bases at V and 3 bases at J, with 14 bases between the two ends. This CDR3 contains 15 residues.

This clone is medium-sized within its sample. V is TRBV4-1 and J is TRBJ2-2; 10 bases map to TRBD2. V was pared by 4 bases and J by 5 bases, with 13 bases of the junction left unmatched. The CDR3 is 18 amino acids. Germline assignment: CDR1 MGHRA and CDR2 YSYEKL. The CDR3 nucleotides are TGCGCCAGCAGCCGAGGGGGCCTAGCGGGAGTAGGAACCGGGGAGCTGTTTTTT. This gives the protein CASSRGGLAGVGTGELFF.

The chain couples TRBV7-2 to TRBJ2-5; maybe TRBD1 (5 bases). The V end lost 5 bases, the J end lost 5 bases, and 12 bases lay between the germline ends. This CDR3 region has 13 residues. Germline CDR1 reads SGHTA; CDR2 reads FQGNSA. The CDR3 coding sequence is TGTGCCAGCAGCCCAGACCGACAGGAGACCCAGTACTTC. Translating gives CASSPDRQETQYF.

The J gene is TRBJ1-1, the V gene TRBV9; the D is unclear. The germline V gene encodes CDR1 SGDLS and CDR2 YYNGEE. CDR3 length: 14 amino acids. Trimming removed 2 bases from V and 1 base from J, with 9 bases in between. CDR3 bases: TGTGCCAGCAGCGTTACAGTTCGGAACACTGAAGCTTTCTTT. Translation gives CASSVTVRNTEAFF.

V usage is TRBV4-1 and J usage is TRBJ1-2; 9 bases map to TRBD1. Looked up from germline, CDR1 is MGHRA and CDR2 is YSYEKL. J lost 2 bases, V lost 6 bases, and 10 bases had no gene match. This CDR3 has 16 amino acids. CDR3 in DNA: TGCGCCAGCAGTCGGATTCAACAGGGGGCGAACTATGGCTACACCTTC. This codes for CASSRIQQGANYGYTF.

This chain joins TRBV15 and TRBJ2-3; D uncertain. The germline CDR1 and CDR2 sequences are LNHNV and YYDKDF (reference sequence). CDR3 length: 13 amino acids. V lost 2 bases to trimming and J lost 3 bases, with 6 bases between them. The CDR3 DNA sequence: TGTGCCACCAGCAGACCAACAACAGATACGCAGTATTTT. It specifies CATSRPTTDTQYF.